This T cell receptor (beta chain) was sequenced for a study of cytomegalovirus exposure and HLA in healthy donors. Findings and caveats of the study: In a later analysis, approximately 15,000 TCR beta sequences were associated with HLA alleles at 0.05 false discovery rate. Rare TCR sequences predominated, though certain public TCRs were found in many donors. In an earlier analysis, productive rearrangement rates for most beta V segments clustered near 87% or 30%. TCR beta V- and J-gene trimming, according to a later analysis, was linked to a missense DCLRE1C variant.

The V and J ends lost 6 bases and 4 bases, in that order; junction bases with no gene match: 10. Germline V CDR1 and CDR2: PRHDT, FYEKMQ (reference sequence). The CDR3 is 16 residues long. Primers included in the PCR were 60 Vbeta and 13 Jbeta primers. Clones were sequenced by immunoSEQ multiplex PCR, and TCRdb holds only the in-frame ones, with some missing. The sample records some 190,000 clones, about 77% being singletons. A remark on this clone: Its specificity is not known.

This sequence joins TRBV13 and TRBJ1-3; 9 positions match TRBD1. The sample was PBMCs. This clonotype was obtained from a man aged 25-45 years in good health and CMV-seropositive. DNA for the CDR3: TGTGCCAGCAGTGTACAGGGGGCGAGAGGCGGAAACACCATATATTTT. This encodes CASSVQGARGGNTIYF.